This T cell receptor (beta chain) was captured by sequencing in a study of T cell responses to AZD1222 COVID-19 vaccine. Per the germline V gene, CDR1 is SGHRS and CDR2 is YFSETQ. V dropped 4 bases and J dropped 1; count of bases not matched to a gene: 3. There are 15 residues in the CDR3. The protocol was immunoSEQ multiplex PCR, while the TCRdb copy is restricted to in-frame clones and leaves out a portion. The sample shows 150,000 or so clones, 75% to 95% of them seen only once. The clonotype originates from an adult in good health. V usage is TRBV5-1 and J usage is TRBJ2-2; TRBD1 matches 8 bases. Sample: peripheral blood, taken on day 0 of MenACWY control vaccination. CDR3 DNA sequence: TGCGCCAGCAGCACCGGGACAGGGAACACCGGGGAGCTGTTTTTT. Its translation is CASSTGTGNTGELFF. The full variable domain, in which reference TRBV5-1 and TRBJ2-2 provide the parts outside the CDR3, is KAGVTQTPRYLIKTRGQQVTLSCSPISGHRSVSWYQQTPGQGLQFLFEYFSETQRNKGNFPGRFSGRQFSNSRSEMNVSTLELGDSALYLCASSTGTGNTGELFFGEGSRLTVL.